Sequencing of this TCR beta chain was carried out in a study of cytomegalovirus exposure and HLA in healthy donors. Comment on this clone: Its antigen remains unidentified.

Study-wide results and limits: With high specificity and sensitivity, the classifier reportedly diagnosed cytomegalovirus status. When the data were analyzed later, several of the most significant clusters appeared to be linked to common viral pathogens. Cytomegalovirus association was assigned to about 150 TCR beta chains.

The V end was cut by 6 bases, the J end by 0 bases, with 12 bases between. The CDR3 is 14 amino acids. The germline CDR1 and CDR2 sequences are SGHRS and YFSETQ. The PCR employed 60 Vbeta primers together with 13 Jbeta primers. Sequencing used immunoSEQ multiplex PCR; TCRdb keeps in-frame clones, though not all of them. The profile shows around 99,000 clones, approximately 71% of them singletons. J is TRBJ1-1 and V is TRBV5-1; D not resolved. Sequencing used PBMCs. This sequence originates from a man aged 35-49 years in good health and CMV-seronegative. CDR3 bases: TGCGCCAGCACCCGGGGAGCGATGAACACTGAAGCTTTCTTT. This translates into CASTRGAMNTEAFF.